Listed here are 24 T cell receptor beta chains from one sample, sequenced in a study of CDR3 diversity in severe acne. TCRdb ran MiXCR on the PCR reads and lists one entry per CDR3 protein. Among 97,000 or so distinct CDR3 sequences listed, roughly 51% were seen once. The specimen was blood. These receptors were obtained from a male donor with acne.

This clonotype was observed a single time. J is TRBJ2-3 and V is TRBV15; no clear D gene. V dropped 9 bases and J dropped 0 bases, with 13 bases sitting between them. The CDR3 totals 14 residues. CDR1 and CDR2 (germline): LNHNV, YYDKDF (reference sequence). CDR3 nucleotide sequence: TGTGCCACTCGGGCCTTGACTAGCACAGATACGCAGTATTTT. Its protein is CATRALTSTDTQYF.

The chain links TRBV9 to TRBJ2-7, with 8 bases fitting TRBD1. The germline CDR1 and CDR2 sequences are SGDLS and YYNGEE. Losses at the gene ends were 5 bases for V and 6 bases for J; bases not matched to a gene: 4. This CDR3 region has 12 residues. The CDR3 is CASSDDRGEQYF. The CDR3 DNA follows: TGTGCCAGCAGTGATGACAGGGGCGAGCAGTACTTC. Using reference TRBV9 and TRBJ2-7 for the parts outside the CDR3, the full variable domain is DSGVTQTPKHLITATGQRVTLRCSPRSGDLSVYWYQQSLDQGLQFLIQYYNGEERAKGNILERFSAQQFPDLHSELNLSSLELGDSALYFCASSDDRGEQYFGPGTRLTVT.

This clonotype occurred many times. CDR3 sequence (DNA): TGTGCCAGCAGTCTTACCCACGGGGCAGGTCAGCCCCAGCATTTT. Encoded protein: CASSLTHGAGQPQHF. The chain joins TRBV7-2 to TRBJ1-5, with D possibly TRBD1 on 5 matching bases. Germline-derived CDR1 and CDR2 are SGHTA and FQGNSA. The V gene lost 6 bases and the J gene lost 6 bases, with 18 bases spanning the gap. The CDR3 loop spans 15 amino acids. Full variable domain (missing parts from reference TRBV7-2 and TRBJ1-5): GAGVSQSPSNKVTEKGKDVELRCDPISGHTALYWYRQSLGQGLEFLIYFQGNSAPDKSGLPSDRFSAERTGGSVSTLTIQRTQQEDSAVYLCASSLTHGAGQPQHFGDGTRLSIL.

Points on this clonotype: This may come from a read error, since a much larger clone is one base off. Since the CDR3 does not end with the conserved phenylalanine or tryptophan, this likely comes from a read error. The gene calls are TRBV4-2 and TRBJ2-2; TRBD1 agrees at 7 bases. Losses at the gene ends were 5 bases for V and 6 bases for J; bases not matched to a gene: 9. CDR1 and CDR2 from the germline V gene are LGHNA and YNFKEQ. This CDR3 contains 15 residues. CDR3 bases: TGTGCCAGCAGCTTACTCGACAGGGCTTCCGGGGAGCTGTTTCTT. It is translated as CASSLLDRASGELFL.

About this clonotype itself: A much larger clone sits a single nucleotide away, making a read error possible. The chain joins TRBV2 to TRBJ1-1; D remains unclear. The CDR3 length is 15 residues. Germline V gives CDR1 SNHLY, CDR2 FYNNEI. The CDR3 region is CASSDHRLMNTEALF. The CDR3 DNA reads as TGTGCCAGCAGTGACCACAGATTAATGAACACTGAAGCTTTATTT.

The chain couples TRBV7-2 to TRBJ1-5; the D gene is possibly TRBD1 (6 bases). Germline-derived CDR1 and CDR2 are SGHTA and FQGNSA. V lost 1 base and J lost 3, with 13 bases in between. The CDR3 length is 16 residues. The CDR3 loop is CASSLGRQGTNQPQHF. CDR3 nucleotides: TGTGCCAGCAGCTTAGGTCGCCAGGGGACCAATCAGCCCCAGCATTTT.

V and J are TRBV24-1 and TRBJ2-3; D possibly corresponds to TRBD1 (5 bases). The germline V gene has CDR1 KGHDR and CDR2 SFDVKD. The CDR3 is 15 residues long. Trimming pared 6 bases from V and 0 bases from J, leaving 12 bases between. CDR3 region: CATSRGGWSTDTQYF. The DNA for the CDR3 is TGTGCCACCAGTAGGGGTGGATGGAGCACAGATACGCAGTATTTT.

The V gene is TRBV20-1, the J gene TRBJ2-7, with 11 bases aligning to TRBD1. Germline CDR1 and CDR2: DFQATT and SNEGSKA (reference sequence). The CDR3 sequence is 14 residues long. V shed 5 bases, J shed 9 bases, and the junction held 12 bases outside the gene matches. The CDR3 spells CSASKPGQGGVQYF. Written as DNA, the CDR3 is TGCAGTGCTTCTAAACCGGGACAGGGGGGGGTGCAGTACTTC.

This clonotype was counted between two and nine times. V gene TRBV3-1 combines with J gene TRBJ2-1; D call uncertain. Germline V gene sequence: CDR1 LGHDT, CDR2 YNNKEL (reference sequence). CDR3 length equals 14 residues. The V gene lost 4 bases and the J gene lost 6 bases, with 13 bases spanning the gap. CDR3: CASSLRLDFNEQFF. The DNA for the CDR3 is TGTGCCAGCAGCCTAAGACTGGATTTCAATGAGCAGTTCTTC.

This clonotype has a single count. The V and J genes are TRBV9 and TRBJ2-7, with 9 bases that match TRBD1. CDR1 is SGDLS and CDR2 is YYNGEE in the germline V gene. The CDR3 has 14 amino acids. Losses at the gene ends were 3 bases for V and 5 bases for J; bases not matched to a gene: 6. The DNA for the CDR3 is TGTGCCAGCAGCGCTTACAGGGGGCCGGACGAGCAGTACTTC. This sequence encodes CASSAYRGPDEQYF.

The table lists this clonotype with a few counts. The chain employs TRBV20-1 and TRBJ2-1; 10 positions match TRBD2. Looked up from germline, CDR1 is DFQATT and CDR2 is SNEGSKA (reference sequence). CDR3 length: 17 residues. The trim removed 3 bases at V and 5 bases at J, leaving 13 bases unmatched. DNA of the CDR3: TGCAGTGCTAGGGCTATTACTAGCGGGACCCTCGACAATGAGCAGTTCTTC. This sequence encodes CSARAITSGTLDNEQFF.

The table lists this clonotype with a few counts. This chain links TRBV5-6 with TRBJ1-2, with D perhaps matching TRBD1 (5 bases). The germline V gene has CDR1 SGHDT and CDR2 YYEEEE. This CDR3 is 14 amino acids long. Trimming removed 4 bases at V and 4 bases at J, with 14 bases between. CDR3 protein: CASSPGTLSYGYTF. CDR3 DNA sequence: TGTGCCAGCAGCCCGGGGACTCTCTCCTATGGCTACACCTTC.

The V call is TRBV5-1, the J call TRBJ2-1, with D tentatively TRBD2 (5 bases). The CDR3 consists of 15 residues. The germline V and J ends were trimmed by 0 bases and 4 bases, with 11 bases remaining between them. The V gene's germline CDR1 is SGHRS and CDR2 YFSETQ. This chain's CDR3 is CASSLVSGDYNEQFF. The CDR3 DNA sequence: TGCGCCAGCAGCTTGGTCAGCGGAGATTACAATGAGCAGTTCTTC. Drawing the rest from reference TRBV5-1 and TRBJ2-1, the complete variable domain is KAGVTQTPRYLIKTRGQQVTLSCSPISGHRSVSWYQQTPGQGLQFLFEYFSETQRNKGNFPGRFSGRQFSNSRSEMNVSTLELGDSALYLCASSLVSGDYNEQFFGPGTRLTVL.

This clonotype occurred once. The V call is TRBV7-2, the J call TRBJ1-1; D gene uncertain. In germline, CDR1 is SGHTA, CDR2 FQGNSA. The V end was cut by 0 bases, the J end by 3 bases, with 11 bases between. The CDR3 has 15 residues. Here the CDR3 reads CASSLAGIAYTEAFF. The CDR3 DNA sequence: TGTGCCAGCAGCTTAGCGGGGATAGCCTACACTGAAGCTTTCTTT.

This clonotype was counted many times. In DNA, the CDR3 is TGCGCCAGCAGCTTATTACCGGGACAGGGGGGAGAGACCCAGTACTTC. Translated: CASSLLPGQGGETQYF. The chain recombines TRBV5-1 with TRBJ2-5; the match to TRBD1 covers 11 bases. Trimming cost V 2 bases and J 4 bases; bases outside gene matches: 7. The CDR3 spans 16 residues. Germline CDR1 SGHRS, CDR2 YFSETQ.

The chain combines TRBV24-1 with TRBJ1-2, with D possibly being TRBD1 (6 bases). Germline V CDR1 and CDR2: KGHDR, SFDVKD. The CDR3 has 12 amino acids. V was pared by 5 bases and J by 6 bases, with 9 bases between. CDR3 protein: CATSGRGDGYTF. CDR3 coding DNA: TGTGCCACCAGTGGCAGGGGAGATGGCTACACCTTC.

The rearrangement links TRBV19 to TRBJ1-1; 7 bases agree with TRBD1. The CDR3 runs 14 residues. The germline V gene has CDR1 LNHDA and CDR2 SQIVND (reference sequence). Germline trimming cut 5 bases from V and 5 bases from J; bases unmatched to any gene: 8. The CDR3 protein is CASSPNRGGTEAFF. CDR3 in DNA: TGTGCCAGTAGTCCCAACAGGGGCGGGACTGAAGCTTTCTTT.

V is TRBV10-3 and J is TRBJ1-1; D unclear. This CDR3 is built from 13 residues. The germline gives CDR1 ENHRY, CDR2 SYGVKD. V was trimmed by 2 bases and J by 0 bases, leaving 4 bases between them. The CDR3 DNA reads TGTGCCATCAGTGAGAACGTGAACACTGAAGCTTTCTTT. Its translation is CAISENVNTEAFF.

V gene TRBV25-1 combines with J gene TRBJ1-1; D possibly corresponds to TRBD1 (5 bases). Trimming left V 6 bases short and J 0 bases short, with 14 bases between. Germline V CDR1 and CDR2: MGHDK, SYGVNS. CDR3 length: 15 residues. CDR3 sequence: CASSQGRVLNTEAFF. CDR3 DNA: TGTGCCAGCAGCCAGGGTAGGGTCCTGAACACTGAAGCTTTCTTT.

With regard to this clonotype: This may arise from a read error, as a much more abundant clone is one base away. The rearrangement uses TRBV4-1 and TRBJ2-1; D call uncertain. CDR3 length: 13 amino acids. Germline V CDR1 and CDR2: MGHRA, YSYEKL. V shed 0 bases and J shed 8 bases, with 8 bases lying between them. This CDR3 is CASSQDTRDEQFF. CDR3 sequence (DNA): TGCGCCAGCAGCCAAGATACCCGGGATGAGCAGTTCTTC.

About this clonotype: Germline and junction disagree at one end, which may indicate a read error. The rearrangement links TRBV12-3 or TRBV12-4 to TRBJ2-1; D unresolved. The CDR3 is 11 amino acids. CDR3 sequence reads: CAGSLRNEQLF. The CDR3 DNA reads TGTGCCGGCAGTTTACGCAATGAGCAGCTCTTC.

This clonotype came up a few times. This may be a read error, as it is one base from a much larger clone. The CDR3 DNA follows: TGCAGTGCCGACCCGCGGGGTTCGGCGCGGGGGGCCTACGAGCAGTACGTC. Its translation: CSADPRGSARGAYEQYV. The chain carries TRBV20-1 and TRBJ2-7, with TRBD2 matching 8 bases. This CDR3 is built from 17 residues. V lost 6 bases and J lost 2; bases outside the gene matches: 18. Germline CDR1 DFQATT, CDR2 SNEGSKA (reference sequence).

The chain joins TRBV30 to TRBJ1-5; unclear D gene. The CDR3 loop spans 13 amino acids. Deletions cut 2 bases from V and 6 bases from J, with 11 bases between. In germline, CDR1 is GTSNPN, CDR2 SVGIG (reference sequence). The CDR3: CAWSREESQPQHF. DNA of the CDR3: TGTGCCTGGAGTAGGGAGGAGAGTCAGCCCCAGCATTTT.

In the case of this clonotype: This clone may be a read error of a much larger clone one base away. This chain links TRBV6-4 with TRBJ2-3; TRBD1 might be the D (5 bases). The CDR3 totals 14 residues. Germline CDR1 MRHNA, CDR2 SNTAGT. CDR3: CASRGHLGEDTQCF. The CDR3 DNA reads as TGTGCCAGCAGAGGACATCTAGGGGAAGATACGCAGTGTTTT.